This entry concerns a single T cell receptor beta chain. These data originate in a study of shared clonotypes between healthy human individuals. Here immunoSEQ multiplex PCR was the method, and the copy in TCRdb shows in-frame clones only, minus some. Of some 530,000 clones listed, around 80% are singletons. Germline V gene data show CDR1 as SGHRS and CDR2 as YFSETQ. This CDR3 comprises 17 residues. V was shortened by 1 base and J by 4 bases, with 21 bases between the two germline ends. Sample: PBMCs. The receptor comes from a woman aged 40 to 49 in good health. Some clones in this sample may be carry-over from other donors' samples. The chain couples TRBV5-1 to TRBJ2-7; perhaps TRBD1 as D (6 bases). CDR3 bases: TGCGCCAGCAGCTTGACCGACGCCAGGGGACCTGTGTACGAGCAGTACTTC. Its translation: CASSLTDARGPVYEQYF. The full variable domain, completed using reference TRBV5-1 and TRBJ2-7, is KAGVTQTPRYLIKTRGQQVTLSCSPISGHRSVSWYQQTPGQGLQFLFEYFSETQRNKGNFPGRFSGRQFSNSRSEMNVSTLELGDSALYLCASSLTDARGPVYEQYFGPGTRLTVT.